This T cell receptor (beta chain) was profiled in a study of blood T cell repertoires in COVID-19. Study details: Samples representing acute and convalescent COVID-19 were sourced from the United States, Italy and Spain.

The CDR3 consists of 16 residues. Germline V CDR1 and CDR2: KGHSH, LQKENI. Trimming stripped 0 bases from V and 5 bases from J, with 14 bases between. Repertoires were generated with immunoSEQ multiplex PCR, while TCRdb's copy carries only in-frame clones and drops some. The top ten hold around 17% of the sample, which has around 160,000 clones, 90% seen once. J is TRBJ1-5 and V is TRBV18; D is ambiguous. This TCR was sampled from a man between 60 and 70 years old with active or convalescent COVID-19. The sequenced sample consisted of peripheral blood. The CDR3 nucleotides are TGTGCCAGCTCACCACCGTTAGTCCGGGAGCATCAGCCCCAGCATTTT. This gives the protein CASSPPLVREHQPQHF.